Reported below is one T cell receptor (beta chain). The antigen remains undetermined. This record comes from a study of cytomegalovirus exposure and HLA in healthy donors. The PCR contained 60 Vbeta and 13 Jbeta primers. Assay: immunoSEQ multiplex PCR; the TCRdb copy retains only in-frame clones and omits some. The sample has tens of thousands of clones. Study results and limitations: The dataset shows that most TCR sequences were rare, while some public TCRs occurred in many donors.

Trimming pared 4 bases from V and 4 bases from J, leaving 16 bases between. The CDR3 covers 15 residues. Germline lookup yields CDR1 MDHEN and CDR2 SYDVKM. This sequence joins TRBV28 and TRBJ1-2; D gene ambiguous. Material for sequencing was PBMCs. This clonotype was sampled from a female donor in good health and CMV-seropositive. CDR3 in amino acids: CASSSAGAALYGYTF. The CDR3 coding sequence is TGTGCCAGCAGTTCTGCGGGTGCGGCCCTCTATGGCTACACCTTC.